This T cell receptor (beta chain) was profiled in a study of graft-versus-host responses after intestinal transplantation. The wider study: Tacrolimus plus steroids were given to all recipients for two to three years, preceded by anti-thymocyte globulin induction. Overall study findings and caveats: Association was observed between peak circulating GvH clone levels and early post-transplant HvG declines.

Data came from immunoSEQ multiplex PCR; TCRdb stores just in-frame clones and leaves some out. The table has under 8,000 clones, less than 98% seen once. The germline gives CDR1 SEHNR, CDR2 FQNEAQ (reference sequence). Trimming cost V 2 bases and J 0 bases, with 12 bases left between them. The CDR3 has 16 residues. Remarks on this clone: Its antigen is undetermined.

The sample consisted of PBMCs, taken 23 days after intestinal transplant. This chain links TRBV7-9 with TRBJ2-3, with a tentative D call TRBD2 (7 bases). This TCR was recovered from a human patient who received an intestinal transplant, so some T cells may come from the graft donor. CDR3 amino acids: CASSLSGGRSTDTQYF. CDR3 coding DNA: TGTGCCAGCAGCTTATCGGGGGGCCGAAGCACAGATACGCAGTATTTT.